Listed below are T cell receptor beta chains from one sample, sequenced in a study of blood T cell repertoires in COVID-19. Clones were sequenced by immunoSEQ multiplex PCR, and TCRdb holds only the in-frame ones, with some missing. In the table there are 140,000 or so clones, approximately 80% of which are singletons. What was sequenced was peripheral blood. The receptors were gathered from a man between 65 and 79 years old who had recovered from COVID-19. Each CDR3 is given with its conserved first and last residue. The D gene is left open where the match is weak. A row's size may be missing; if present it is once, few, many or a size class.

CDR3nt,CDR3aa,d_gene,v_gene,j_gene,abundance
TGTGCCAGCAGCCGGGGACTAGCGGAAAGCACAGATACGCAGTATTTT,CASSRGLAESTDTQYF,TRBD2,TRBV7-2,TRBJ2-3,-
TGTGCCAGCAGCATGTGGACTAGCGGGAGCTCCTACGAGCAGTACTTC,CASSMWTSGSSYEQYF,TRBD2,TRBV13,TRBJ2-7,few
TGCGCCAGCAGCTTTGACAGACAGGGCAATGAGCAGTTCTTC,CASSFDRQGNEQFF,TRBD1,TRBV5-1,TRBJ2-1,-
TGTGCCAGCAGCTTCGGTCCTAGCGGGCCCCAAGAGACCCAGTACTTC,CASSFGPSGPQETQYF,TRBD2,TRBV5-4,TRBJ2-5,-
TGTGCCAGCAGTTCCCCCGGGACAGGTACGAACACTGAAGCTTTCTTT,CASSSPGTGTNTEAFF,TRBD1,TRBV6-5,TRBJ1-1,-
TGTGCCAGCAGCATGGGACAGGGGAGTGAAAAACTGTTTTTT,CASSMGQGSEKLFF,TRBD1,TRBV7-8,TRBJ1-4,-
TGCGCCAGCAGCCAAGGATGGACAGGGGGAGCCAAAAACATTCAGTACTTC,CASSQGWTGGAKNIQYF,TRBD1,TRBV4-1,TRBJ2-4,-
TGTGCCAGTGAGACTAGCGGATACCTCAATGAGCAGTTCTTC,CASETSGYLNEQFF,TRBD2,TRBV7-9,TRBJ2-1,-
TGTGCCAGCAGACTCGAGGGGGTGATTAATGAAAAACTGTTTTTT,CASRLEGVINEKLFF,-,TRBV2,TRBJ1-4,-
TGTGCCAGCAGTTTGGCCCCCGCCTACAATGAGCAGTTCTTC,CASSLAPAYNEQFF,-,TRBV27,TRBJ2-1,-
TGCGCCAGCAGCCGTCCAGCGGGGGGCACAGATACGCAGTATTTT,CASSRPAGGTDTQYF,TRBD2,TRBV10-2,TRBJ2-3,-
TGCAGCGTTGAAACCGACCTGGGGGCCAACGGCCCCCCTGAAGCTTTCTTT,CSVETDLGANGPPEAFF,-,TRBV29-1,TRBJ1-1,once
TGTGCCAGCAGCCACGGGGAGACCCAGTACTTC,CASSHGETQYF,-,TRBV12-3/TRBV12-4,TRBJ2-5,-
TGCGCCAGCAGCCAAGAGGTCCAGGGTAGGGATGGCTACACCTTC,CASSQEVQGRDGYTF,-,TRBV4-1,TRBJ1-2,few
TGTGCCATCAGTGAGGGGCTGCCGGCCAACGTCCTGACTTTC,CAISEGLPANVLTF,-,TRBV10-3,TRBJ2-6,-
TGTGCCAGCAGCACATCCCCGACGCCAGACTTAGCCAAAAACATTCAGTACTTC,CASSTSPTPDLAKNIQYF,-,TRBV9,TRBJ2-4,-
TGTGCCAGCAGCCAATCACAGGGGCTAGGCTACACCTTC,CASSQSQGLGYTF,TRBD1,TRBV3-1/TRBV3-2,TRBJ1-2,once
TGTGCCAGCAGTTTCACCTTAGCGGGGCTTAACTACGAGCAGTACTTC,CASSFTLAGLNYEQYF,TRBD2,TRBV28,TRBJ2-7,-
TGTGCCAGCAGCCATTCAGGGTCGGAGACCCAGTACTTC,CASSHSGSETQYF,-,TRBV5-6,TRBJ2-5,once
TGTGCCAGCAGTTACTCTACCCGGAACCTAAGGGCAGGACTGAGAACCTACGAGCAGTACTTC,CASSYSTRNLRAGLRTYEQYF,-,TRBV6-2/TRBV6-3,TRBJ2-7,once
TGCGCCAGCAGCAGGGGACAGGGGGTTGTCAATGAGCAGTTCTTC,CASSRGQGVVNEQFF,TRBD1,TRBV5-1,TRBJ2-1,many
TGTGCCTGGAGTGAGGAGAAAAAACTGTTTTTT,CAWSEEKKLFF,-,TRBV30,TRBJ1-4,-
TGTGCCAGTAGTATATTGCAGGGCCATGGCTACACCTTC,CASSILQGHGYTF,-,TRBV19,TRBJ1-2,-
TGTGCCAGCAGGGTGACTAGCGCTACAGATACGCAGTATTTT,CASRVTSATDTQYF,TRBD2,TRBV7-2,TRBJ2-3,-
TGTGCCAGCAGTTTACCCAAGCCGGATACGCAGTATTTT,CASSLPKPDTQYF,-,TRBV28,TRBJ2-3,-
TGTGCCAGCAGCTTATACGGGGGGGGAGATTCACCCCTCCACTTT,CASSLYGGGDSPLHF,-,TRBV7-8,TRBJ1-6,-
TGCGCCAGCAGCTTGGGGACTAATTCCTACGAGCAGTACTTC,CASSLGTNSYEQYF,-,TRBV5-1,TRBJ2-7,-
TGTGCCACCACTCTGGGCCGATATAATTCACCCCTCCACTTT,CATTLGRYNSPLHF,-,TRBV2,TRBJ1-6,-
TGCGCCAGCAGCTCCTGGACAGACGTTAATTCACCCCTCCACTTT,CASSSWTDVNSPLHF,-,TRBV4-1,TRBJ1-6,-
TGTGCCAGCAGCCCGGAGGCGGGGGCGCTCACTGAAGCTTTCTTT,CASSPEAGALTEAFF,-,TRBV3-1/TRBV3-2,TRBJ1-1,-
TGTGCCAGCAGTTACTTACCCGGTTTGGATACGCAGTATTTT,CASSYLPGLDTQYF,-,TRBV6-6,TRBJ2-3,once
TGTGCCAGCAGTTACCGACTGCCCCACACTGAAGCTTTCTTT,CASSYRLPHTEAFF,-,TRBV6-5,TRBJ1-1,-
TGTGCCAGCATGGTTCCAGGGTTGGCGACCCAGTACTTC,CASMVPGLATQYF,-,TRBV6-5,TRBJ2-5,-
TGCGCCAGCAGCTTGGGAGCACAGGGTTTTCCGGATGAAAAACTGTTTTTT,CASSLGAQGFPDEKLFF,-,TRBV5-1,TRBJ1-4,once
TGTGCCAGCAGCGGTGCACTAGCGGGAGGGCGGTCCGAGCAGTACTTC,CASSGALAGGRSEQYF,TRBD2,TRBV3-1/TRBV3-2,TRBJ2-7,once
TGTGCCAGCACTAACCGGGAGGGCAATGAGCAGTTCTTC,CASTNREGNEQFF,TRBD2,TRBV2,TRBJ2-1,-
TGTGCCAGAAGCTTGATCAGGGGGTTAAATGAAAAACTGTTTTTT,CARSLIRGLNEKLFF,TRBD1,TRBV5-3,TRBJ1-4,-
TGTGCCAGCAGCGAGGGACTAGCGCTTCAAGAGACCCAGTACTTC,CASSEGLALQETQYF,TRBD2,TRBV7-7,TRBJ2-5,-